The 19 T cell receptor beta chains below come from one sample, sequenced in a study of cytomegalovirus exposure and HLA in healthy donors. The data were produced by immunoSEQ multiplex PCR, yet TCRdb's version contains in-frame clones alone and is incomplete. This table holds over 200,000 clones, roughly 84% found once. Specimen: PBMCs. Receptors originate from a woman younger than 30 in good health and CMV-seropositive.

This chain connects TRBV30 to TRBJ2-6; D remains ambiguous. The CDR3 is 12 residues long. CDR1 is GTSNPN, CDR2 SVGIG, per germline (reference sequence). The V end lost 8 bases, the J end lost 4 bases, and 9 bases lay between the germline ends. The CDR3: CANAEGANVLTF. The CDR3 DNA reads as TGTGCCAACGCGGAGGGGGCCAACGTCCTGACTTTC.

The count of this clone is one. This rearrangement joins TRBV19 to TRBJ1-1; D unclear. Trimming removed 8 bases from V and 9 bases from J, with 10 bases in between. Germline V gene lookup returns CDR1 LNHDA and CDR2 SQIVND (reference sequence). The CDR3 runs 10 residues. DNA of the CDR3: TGTGCCAGTGTGGCCTCGAAAGCTTTCTTT. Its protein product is CASVASKAFF.

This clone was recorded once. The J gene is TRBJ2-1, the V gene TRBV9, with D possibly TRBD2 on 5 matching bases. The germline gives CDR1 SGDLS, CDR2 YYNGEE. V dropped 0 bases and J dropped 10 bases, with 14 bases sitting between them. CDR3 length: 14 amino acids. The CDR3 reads CASSVGGFEGEQFF. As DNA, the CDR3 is TGTGCCAGCAGCGTAGGAGGGTTCGAGGGCGAGCAGTTCTTC. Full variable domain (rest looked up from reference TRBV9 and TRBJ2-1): DSGVTQTPKHLITATGQRVTLRCSPRSGDLSVYWYQQSLDQGLQFLIQYYNGEERAKGNILERFSAQQFPDLHSELNLSSLELGDSALYFCASSVGGFEGEQFFGPGTRLTVL.

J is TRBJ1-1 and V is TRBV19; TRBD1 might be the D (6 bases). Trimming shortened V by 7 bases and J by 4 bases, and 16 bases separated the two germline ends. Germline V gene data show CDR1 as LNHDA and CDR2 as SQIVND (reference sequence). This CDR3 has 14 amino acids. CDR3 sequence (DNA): TGTGCCAGTACCCTAGCGGGGGCGAGCACTGAAGCTTTCTTT. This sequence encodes CASTLAGASTEAFF.

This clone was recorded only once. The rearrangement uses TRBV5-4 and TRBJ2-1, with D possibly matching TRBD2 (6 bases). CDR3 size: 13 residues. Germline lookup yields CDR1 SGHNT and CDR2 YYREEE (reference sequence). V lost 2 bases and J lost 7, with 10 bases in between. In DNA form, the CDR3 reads TGTGCCAGCAGCTTAAGACTAGGAAATGAGCAGTTCTTC. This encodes CASSLRLGNEQFF.

The CDR3 protein is CASSQGGQWDEQYF. The CDR3 nucleotides are TGCGCCAGCAGTCAAGGGGGACAGTGGGACGAGCAGTACTTC. The V gene is TRBV10-2, the J gene TRBJ2-7, with 7 positions matching TRBD1. The V gene end was trimmed by 5 bases and the J gene end by 5 bases; junction bases not matched to a gene: 9. The germline V gene encodes CDR1 WSHSY and CDR2 SAAADI. CDR3 length equals 14 residues.

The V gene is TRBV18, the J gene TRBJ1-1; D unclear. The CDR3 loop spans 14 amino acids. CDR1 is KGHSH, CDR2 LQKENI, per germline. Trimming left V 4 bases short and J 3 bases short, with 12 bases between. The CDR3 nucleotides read TGTGCCAGCTCACGATTGAGCCGGGACACTGAAGCTTTCTTT. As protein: CASSRLSRDTEAFF.

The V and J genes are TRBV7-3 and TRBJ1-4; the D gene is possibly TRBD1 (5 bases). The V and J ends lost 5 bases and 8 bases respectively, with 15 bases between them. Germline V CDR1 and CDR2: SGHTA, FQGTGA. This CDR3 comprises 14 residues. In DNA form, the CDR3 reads TGTGCCAGCAGCGCGTCAGGGAGGAGGGAAAAACTGTTTTTT. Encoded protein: CASSASGRREKLFF.

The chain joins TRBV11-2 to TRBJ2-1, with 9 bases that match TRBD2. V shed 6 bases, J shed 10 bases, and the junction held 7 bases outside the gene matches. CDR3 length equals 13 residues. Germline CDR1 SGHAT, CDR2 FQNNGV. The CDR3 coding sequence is TGTGCCAGCAGTCCTAGCGGGATCTGGGAGCAGTTCTTC. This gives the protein CASSPSGIWEQFF.

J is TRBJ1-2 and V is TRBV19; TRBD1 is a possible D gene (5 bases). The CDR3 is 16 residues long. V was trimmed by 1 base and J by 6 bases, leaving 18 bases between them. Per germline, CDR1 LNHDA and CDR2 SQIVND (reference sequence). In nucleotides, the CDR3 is TGTGCCAGTAGTATAGGGGCAGGGATCACCTCCGATGGCTACACCTTC. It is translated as CASSIGAGITSDGYTF. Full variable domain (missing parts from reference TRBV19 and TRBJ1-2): DGGITQSPKYLFRKEGQNVTLSCEQNLNHDAMYWYRQDPGQGLRLIYYSQIVNDFQKGDIAEGYSVSREKKESFPLTVTSAQKNPTAFYLCASSIGAGITSDGYTFGSGTRLTVV.

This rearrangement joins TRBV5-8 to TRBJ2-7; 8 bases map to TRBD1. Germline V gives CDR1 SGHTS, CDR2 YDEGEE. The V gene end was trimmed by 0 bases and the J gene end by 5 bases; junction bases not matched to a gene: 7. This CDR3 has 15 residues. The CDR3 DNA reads TGTGCCAGCAGCTTGGCCATAGGACAGGGCCACGAGCAGTACTTC. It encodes CASSLAIGQGHEQYF.

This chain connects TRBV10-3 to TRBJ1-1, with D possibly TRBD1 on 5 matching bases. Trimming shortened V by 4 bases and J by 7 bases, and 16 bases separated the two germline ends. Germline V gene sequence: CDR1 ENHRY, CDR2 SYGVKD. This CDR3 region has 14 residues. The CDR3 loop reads CAISAIDSAYEAFF. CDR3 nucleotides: TGTGCCATCAGTGCTATCGACAGCGCGTATGAAGCTTTCTTT.

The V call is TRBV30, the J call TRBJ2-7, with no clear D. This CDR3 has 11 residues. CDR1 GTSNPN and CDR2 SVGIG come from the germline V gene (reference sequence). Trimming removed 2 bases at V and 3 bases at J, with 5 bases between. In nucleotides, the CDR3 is TGTGCCTGGAGTACAGTCTACGAGCAGTACTTC. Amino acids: CAWSTVYEQYF.

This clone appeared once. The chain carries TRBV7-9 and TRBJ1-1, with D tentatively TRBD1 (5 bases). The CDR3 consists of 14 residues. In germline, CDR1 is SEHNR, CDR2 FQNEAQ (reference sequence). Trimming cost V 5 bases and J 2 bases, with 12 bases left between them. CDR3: CASSKGLLNTEAFF. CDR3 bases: TGTGCCAGCAGCAAGGGGCTACTAAACACTGAAGCTTTCTTT.

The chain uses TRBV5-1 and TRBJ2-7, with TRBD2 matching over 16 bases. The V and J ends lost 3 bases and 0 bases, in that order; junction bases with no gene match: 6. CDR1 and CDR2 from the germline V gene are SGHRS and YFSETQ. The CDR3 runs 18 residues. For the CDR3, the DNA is TGCGCCAGCAGCTCGGGACTAGCGGGAGGGGAGAGCTCCTACGAGCAGTACTTC. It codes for CASSSGLAGGESSYEQYF.

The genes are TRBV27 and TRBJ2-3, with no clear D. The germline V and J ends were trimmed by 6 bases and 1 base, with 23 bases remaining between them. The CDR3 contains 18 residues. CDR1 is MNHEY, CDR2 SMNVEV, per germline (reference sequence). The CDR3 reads CASSAPFYLLNGTDTQYF. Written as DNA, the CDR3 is TGTGCCAGCAGCGCGCCTTTTTACCTTTTGAATGGCACAGATACGCAGTATTTT.

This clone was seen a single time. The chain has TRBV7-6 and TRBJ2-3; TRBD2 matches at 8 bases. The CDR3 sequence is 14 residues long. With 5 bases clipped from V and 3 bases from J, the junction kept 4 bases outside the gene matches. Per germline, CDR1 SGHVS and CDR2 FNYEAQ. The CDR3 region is CASSEERETDTQYF. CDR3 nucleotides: TGTGCCAGCAGCGAGGAGCGGGAGACAGATACGCAGTATTTT.

The CDR3 bases are TGTGCCAGCAGTGAAAACTGGCGGGAGGGCCAGGGACTTTACAATGAGCAGTTCTTC. Encoded protein: CASSENWREGQGLYNEQFF. The J gene is TRBJ2-1, the V gene TRBV2, with 9 bases fitting TRBD2. CDR1 is SNHLY, CDR2 FYNNEI, per germline. After removal of 2 bases from V and 4 bases from J, the junction contained 15 bases not matched to a gene. This CDR3 region has 19 residues.

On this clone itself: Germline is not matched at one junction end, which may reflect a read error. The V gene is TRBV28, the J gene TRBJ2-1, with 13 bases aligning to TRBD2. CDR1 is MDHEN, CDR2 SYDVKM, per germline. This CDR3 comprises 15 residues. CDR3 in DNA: TGTGCCACCAGTTTAGGGGGACTAGCGGGACATGAGCAGTTCTTC. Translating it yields CATSLGGLAGHEQFF.